This TCR beta chain was captured by sequencing in a study of T cells in Graves' hyperthyroidism and ophthalmopathy. Study results and limitations: From stable hyperthyroidism, ophthalmopathy was set apart by a 13 V-J model.

CDR3 length: 22 residues. The V gene's germline CDR1 is SGHVS and CDR2 FNYEAQ. As for this clonotype: Its cognate antigen is unknown.

Researchers took RNA transcripts and amplified the TCR beta CDR3 regions from them. The HTBI primer set served for first-round RT-PCR of the TCR CDR3. Each CDR3 protein gets one entry after TCRdb re-called the multiplex PCR reads with MiXCR. The sample shows approximately 530,000 distinct CDR3 sequences, approximately 15% of them seen only once. This receptor was taken from a woman between 18 and 30 years old with Graves' hyperthyroidism. The rearrangement links TRBV7-6 to TRBJ2-3; possibly TRBD1 for D (6 bases). The end of the DNA is better explained by TRBJ1-5, so the J call may be wrong. The sequencing input was blood. Written as DNA, the CDR3 is TGTGCCAGCAGCCTAACTCATCCGGGACTAGCGGGGGGGGCACCTAGCACAGATACGCAGCATTTT. It is translated as CASSLTHPGLAGGAPSTDTQHF.